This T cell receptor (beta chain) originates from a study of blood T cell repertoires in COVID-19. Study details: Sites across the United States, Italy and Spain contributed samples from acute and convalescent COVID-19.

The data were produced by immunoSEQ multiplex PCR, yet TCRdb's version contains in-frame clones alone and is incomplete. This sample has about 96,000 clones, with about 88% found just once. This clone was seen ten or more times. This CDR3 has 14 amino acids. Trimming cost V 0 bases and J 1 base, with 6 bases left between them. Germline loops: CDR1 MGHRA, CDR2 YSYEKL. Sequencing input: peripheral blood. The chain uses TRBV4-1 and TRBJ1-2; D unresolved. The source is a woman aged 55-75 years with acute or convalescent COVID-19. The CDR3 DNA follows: TGCGCCAGCAGCCAAGATTCGGTTAACTATGGCTACACCTTC. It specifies CASSQDSVNYGYTF.